This T cell receptor (beta chain) was identified in a study of cytomegalovirus exposure and HLA in healthy donors. CDR3 size: 14 residues. The germline gives CDR1 SGHAT, CDR2 FQNNGV. V was pared by 1 base and J by 4 bases, with 8 bases between. The PCR employed 60 Vbeta primers together with 13 Jbeta primers. Clones were sequenced by immunoSEQ multiplex PCR, and TCRdb holds only the in-frame ones, with some missing. The top ten clones hold about 3.4% of a sample with 140,000 to 150,000 clones, roughly 82% of them seen once. The origin of this receptor is a male donor in good health and CMV-seronegative. The sample consisted of PBMCs. V and J are TRBV11-2 and TRBJ1-5; no firm D call. The CDR3 nucleotides read TGTGCCAGCAGCTTAGGTGGAGGGAATCAGCCCCAGCATTTT. Its protein product is CASSLGGGNQPQHF.